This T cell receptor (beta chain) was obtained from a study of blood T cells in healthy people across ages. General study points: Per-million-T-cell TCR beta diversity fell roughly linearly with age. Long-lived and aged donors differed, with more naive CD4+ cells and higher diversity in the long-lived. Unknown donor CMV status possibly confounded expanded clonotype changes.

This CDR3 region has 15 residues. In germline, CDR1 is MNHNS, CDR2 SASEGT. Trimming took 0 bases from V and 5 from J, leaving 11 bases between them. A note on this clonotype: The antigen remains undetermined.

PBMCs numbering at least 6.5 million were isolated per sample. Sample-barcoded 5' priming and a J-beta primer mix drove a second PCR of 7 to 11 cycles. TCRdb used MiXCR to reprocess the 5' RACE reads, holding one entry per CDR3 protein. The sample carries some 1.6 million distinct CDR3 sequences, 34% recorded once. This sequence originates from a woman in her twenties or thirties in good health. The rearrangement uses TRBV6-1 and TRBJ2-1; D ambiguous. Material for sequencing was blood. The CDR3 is CASSEARRLDNEQFF. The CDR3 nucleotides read TGTGCCAGCAGTGAAGCGCGTCGACTGGACAATGAGCAGTTCTTC.